The rows below give T cell receptor beta chains drawn from one sample of a study of T cell responses to AZD1222 COVID-19 vaccine. The protocol was immunoSEQ multiplex PCR, while the TCRdb copy is restricted to in-frame clones and leaves out a portion. This sample has about 120,000 clones, with approximately 93% found just once. This specimen consisted of peripheral blood, obtained on day 0 of AZD1222 vaccination. Receptors originate from an adult in good health. Each CDR3 is given with its conserved first and last residue.

v_gene	j_gene	CDR3aa
TRBV7-7	TRBJ1-1	CASSALQGSGTEAFF
TRBV12-5	TRBJ2-5	CASGFSVYGDQETQYF
TRBV27	TRBJ1-2	CASSLSPTGLRGYTF
TRBV5-1	TRBJ2-2	CASSSQGMKLFF
TRBV2	TRBJ2-5	CASTPLGRGETQYF
TRBV28	TRBJ2-5	CASSFISGQETQYF
TRBV3-1/TRBV3-2	TRBJ1-2	CASRDSYLANYGYTF
TRBV5-6	TRBJ1-2	CASSWGSGDTGYTF
TRBV27	TRBJ2-1	CASSFRGGGSYNEQFF
TRBV19	TRBJ2-1	CASIPRTGGRDEQFF
TRBV7-2	TRBJ2-7	CASSLGSRLSSYEQYF
TRBV27	TRBJ1-6	CASSTGRYNSPLHF
TRBV9	TRBJ1-1	CASRGGTENTEAFF
TRBV7-8	TRBJ1-3	CASSLMGITSGNTIYF
TRBV5-1	TRBJ1-1	CASSIGTGATEAFF
TRBV2	TRBJ2-2	CASKLVGGDTGELFF
TRBV5-5	TRBJ1-2	CASSLEQGSGYTF
TRBV4-1	TRBJ1-1	CASSNTGATLNTEAFF
TRBV30	TRBJ1-5	CAWSRVHNNQPQHF
TRBV2	TRBJ2-3	CASSDHSDTQYF
TRBV27	TRBJ1-6	CASTETGGNSPLHF
TRBV13	TRBJ2-5	CASSPQGHFGETQYF
TRBV30	TRBJ2-1	CAWSPGGNEQFF
TRBV28	TRBJ1-1	CASSFMRSNTEAFF
TRBV7-9	TRBJ1-2	CASSSWAVGYGYTF
TRBV19	TRBJ2-1	CASSDVRAGGPRDEQFF
TRBV6-5	TRBJ2-1	CASSYVLPDHNEQFF
TRBV28	TRBJ2-7	CASSFRGQGNEQYF
TRBV6-2/TRBV6-3	TRBJ2-5	CASSYRREVGETQYF
TRBV28	TRBJ1-5	CASSLSQGYGNQPQHF
TRBV24-1	TRBJ2-2	CATSDTTGTGRVGELFF
TRBV18	TRBJ2-5	CASSPIYGVEGTQYF
TRBV6-1	TRBJ2-1	CASSEAVIIGQSNNEQFF
TRBV28	TRBJ1-1	CASSLVAGGLNTEAFF
TRBV6-2/TRBV6-3	TRBJ2-3	CASSYLVGGTDTQYF
TRBV28	TRBJ1-6	CASSFRVPPLHF
TRBV27	TRBJ2-2	CASSLGSSGELFF
TRBV19	TRBJ1-1	CASRITGGGGGTEAFF
TRBV7-3	TRBJ2-1	CASSIGLAGVATEQFF
TRBV10-2	TRBJ2-1	CASRLGGNLGQFF
TRBV19	TRBJ1-4	CANPNPAGEKLFF
TRBV4-2	TRBJ2-7	CASSQETGTGTYEQYF
TRBV28	TRBJ1-1	CASSVYQGYTEAFF
TRBV5-6	TRBJ1-2	CASRLGTGQIYGYTF
TRBV6-6	TRBJ1-2	CASSYGGGGGLEGYTF
TRBV27	TRBJ2-7	CASSLRQGNYEQYF
TRBV28	TRBJ1-2	CASRLSGGPQGGYTF
TRBV6-1	TRBJ1-5	CASSEGNPQHF
TRBV11-2	TRBJ2-5	CASSLFAQPGGTQYF
TRBV6-2/TRBV6-3	TRBJ2-5	CASSYSPASIQETQYF
TRBV5-4	TRBJ2-2	CASSFPGLAGSTGELFF
TRBV7-9	TRBJ2-2	CASSQNRDSDTGELFF
TRBV24-1	TRBJ1-2	CATRGTGPSDYGYTF
TRBV6-5	TRBJ1-1	CASTLQGGYTEAFF